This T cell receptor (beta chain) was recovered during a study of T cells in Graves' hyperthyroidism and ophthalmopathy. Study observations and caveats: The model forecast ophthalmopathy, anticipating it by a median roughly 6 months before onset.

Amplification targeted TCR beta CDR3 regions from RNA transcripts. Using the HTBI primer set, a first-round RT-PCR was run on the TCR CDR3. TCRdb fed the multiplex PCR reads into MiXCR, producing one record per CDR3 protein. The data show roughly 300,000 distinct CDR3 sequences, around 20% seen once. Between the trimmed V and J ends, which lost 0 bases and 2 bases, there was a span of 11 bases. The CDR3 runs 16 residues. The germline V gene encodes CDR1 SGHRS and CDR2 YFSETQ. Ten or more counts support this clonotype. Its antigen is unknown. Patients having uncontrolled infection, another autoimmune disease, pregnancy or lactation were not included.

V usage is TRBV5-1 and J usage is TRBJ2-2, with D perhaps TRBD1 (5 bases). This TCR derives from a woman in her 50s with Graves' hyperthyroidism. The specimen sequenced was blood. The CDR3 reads CASSLASGSNTGELFF. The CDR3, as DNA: TGCGCCAGCAGCTTGGCTTCAGGGTCAAACACCGGGGAGCTGTTTTTT.